This record looks at one T cell receptor beta chain sequence and its context. As yet, its antigen is unknown. A read error may account for a junction end that differs from germline. The data are from a study of blood T cells in healthy people across ages. Study as a whole: There was about one barcoded beta molecule captured by template switching per two T cells.

General observations from the study: More naive CD4+ cells and higher diversity marked long-lived donors relative to aged donors. The study found TCR beta diversity correlated strongly with naive T cell percentage. Donor CMV status, an unknown factor, possibly confounded changes in expanded clonotypes.

The CDR3 is 13 residues long. In germline, CDR1 is SGHVS, CDR2 FQNEAQ. Primers used in a second PCR of roughly 6 to 11 cycles were a sample-barcoded 5' primer and a J-beta primer mix. TCRdb analysed the 5' RACE reads with MiXCR anew, one entry per CDR3 protein. This sample carries under 800,000 distinct CDR3 sequences, under 25% of them seen once, and the ten largest clones take more than 3%. The TCR comes from a man in his sixties or seventies in good health. This rearrangement joins TRBV7-8 to TRBJ2-7; no clear D gene. Material for sequencing was blood. The DNA of the CDR3 is TGTGCCAGCAGCTTAGACAGACCCTACGGGCAGTACTTC. Protein sequence: CASSLDRPYGQYF.